The 21 T cell receptor beta chains below come from one sample, sequenced in a study of control samples from healthy donors and cancer patients. The method was immunoSEQ multiplex PCR; TCRdb's version includes in-frame clones alone and lacks a portion of them. The data hold under 20,000 clones, with 84% observed a single time. The specimen was PBMCs. All receptors come from a woman in her 70s with lung cancer.

The chain couples TRBV2 to TRBJ2-7; no firm D call. Germline-derived CDR1 and CDR2 are SNHLY and FYNNEI. The CDR3 has 12 amino acids. V lost 5 bases to trimming and J lost 5 bases, with 10 bases between them. CDR3 in DNA: TGTGCCAGCAGTTATACCAGCGACGAGCAGTACTTC. Translating it yields CASSYTSDEQYF.

The rearrangement joins TRBV5-1 to TRBJ1-6, with D unresolved. Trimming took 4 bases from V and 5 from J, leaving 16 bases between them. This CDR3 has 16 residues. Germline CDR1 reads SGHRS; CDR2 reads YFSETQ. The chain's CDR3 is CASSPGPTTNNSPLHF. The CDR3, as DNA: TGCGCCAGCAGCCCTGGACCCACTACAAATAATTCACCCCTCCACTTT.

V usage is TRBV30 and J usage is TRBJ2-1; no clear D. Germline V gives CDR1 GTSNPN, CDR2 SVGIG (reference sequence). The CDR3 has 12 residues. The V gene lost 6 bases and the J gene lost 2 bases, with 8 bases spanning the gap. The CDR3 protein is CACQKPYNEQFF. In DNA form, the CDR3 reads TGTGCCTGCCAAAAACCCTACAATGAGCAGTTCTTC. Using reference TRBV30 and TRBJ2-1 for the parts outside the CDR3, the full variable domain is SQTIHQWPATLVQPVGSPLSLECTVEGTSNPNLYWYRQAAGRGLQLLFYSVGIGQISSEVPQNLSASRPQDRQFILSSKKLLLSDSGFYLCACQKPYNEQFFGPGTRLTVL.

This chain uses TRBV19 with TRBJ2-5; no clear D gene. The V gene's germline CDR1 is LNHDA and CDR2 SQIVND (reference sequence). The CDR3 covers 13 residues. Deletions cut 7 bases from V and 7 bases from J, with 16 bases between. CDR3 residues: CASTQSSGGTQYF. The CDR3 nucleotides read TGTGCCAGTACCCAGTCCTCTGGCGGGACCCAGTACTTC.

The CDR3 sequence is CASLQGRGSTYNEQFF. In DNA form, the CDR3 reads TGTGCCAGTTTACAGGGACGCGGGAGTACTTACAATGAGCAGTTCTTC. V gene TRBV2 combines with J gene TRBJ2-1; possible D gene TRBD2, 7 bases. The germline V and J ends were trimmed by 9 bases and 4 bases, with 22 bases remaining between them. Germline V lookup: CDR1 SNHLY, CDR2 FYNNEI. The CDR3 spans 16 residues. The whole variable domain, remainder taken from reference TRBV2 and TRBJ2-1, is EPEVTQTPSHQVTQMGQEVILRCVPISNHLYFYWYRQILGQKVEFLVSFYNNEISEKSEIFDDQFSVERPDGSNFTLKIRSTKLEDSAMYFCASLQGRGSTYNEQFFGPGTRLTVL.

The genes are TRBV29-1 and TRBJ1-1; D may be TRBD1 (6 bases). Trimming removed 4 bases from V and 1 base from J, with 10 bases in between. The length of the CDR3 is 13 residues. Germline V CDR1 and CDR2: SQVTM, ANQGSEA. The CDR3 DNA reads as TGCAGCGTTGTGACAGGATGGAACACTGAAGCTTTCTTT. This codes for CSVVTGWNTEAFF. The full variable domain, with the rest looked up from reference TRBV29-1 and TRBJ1-1, is SAVISQKPSRDICQRGTSLTIQCQVDSQVTMMFWYRQQPGQSLTLIATANQGSEATYESGFVIDKFPISRPNLTFSTLTVSNMSPEDSSIYLCSVVTGWNTEAFFGQGTRLTVV.

Only a few counts were recorded for this clone. The chain couples TRBV7-2 to TRBJ2-1, with a weak D call TRBD2 (7 bases). The V end lost 3 bases, the J end lost 3 bases, and 12 bases lay between the germline ends. CDR1 is SGHTA, CDR2 FQGNSA, per germline. This CDR3 is 15 amino acids long. This chain's CDR3 is CASSFGGGFYNEQFF. DNA for the CDR3: TGTGCCAGCAGCTTTGGGGGGGGCTTCTACAATGAGCAGTTCTTC. Full variable domain (remainder filled in from reference TRBV7-2 and TRBJ2-1): GAGVSQSPSNKVTEKGKDVELRCDPISGHTALYWYRQSLGQGLEFLIYFQGNSAPDKSGLPSDRFSAERTGGSVSTLTIQRTQQEDSAVYLCASSFGGGFYNEQFFGPGTRLTVL.

The chain carries TRBV19 and TRBJ2-6; D gene uncertain. Germline CDR1 is LNHDA and CDR2 is SQIVND (reference sequence). This CDR3 comprises 15 residues. Trimming left V 6 bases short and J 0 bases short, with 9 bases between. The CDR3 region is CASRGISSGANVLTF. Here the CDR3 DNA reads TGTGCCAGTAGAGGTATTAGCTCTGGGGCCAACGTCCTGACTTTC.

The chain links TRBV20-1 to TRBJ1-1; tentatively, D is TRBD1 (5 bases). Trimming removed 1 base at V and 7 bases at J, with 7 bases between. CDR3 size: 11 residues. Germline values: CDR1 DFQATT, CDR2 SNEGSKA (reference sequence). CDR3 sequence (DNA): TGCAGTGCTAGAGGCGACAGTGAAGCTTTCTTT. It translates to CSARGDSEAFF.

The rearrangement joins TRBV28 to TRBJ2-3; the D gene is possibly TRBD2 (6 bases). This CDR3 comprises 15 residues. Trimming pared 7 bases from V and 3 bases from J, leaving 17 bases between. Germline lookup yields CDR1 MDHEN and CDR2 SYDVKM. CDR3 sequence reads: CASIPGGVGTDTQYF. The CDR3 DNA reads TGTGCCAGCATCCCGGGCGGGGTGGGAACAGATACGCAGTATTTT.

The chain uses TRBV9 and TRBJ2-3; D may correspond to TRBD1 or TRBD2 (6 bases each). Germline CDR1 and CDR2: SGDLS and YYNGEE. Trimming cost V 3 bases and J 6 bases, with 17 bases left between them. This CDR3 spans 15 amino acids. The DNA for the CDR3 is TGTGCCAGCAGCGAGGGGGGTTTTCCCGCCGATACGCAGTATTTT. It yields the protein CASSEGGFPADTQYF.

The J gene is TRBJ1-2, the V gene TRBV20-1; D unresolved. CDR3 length: 11 amino acids. V was clipped by 6 bases and J by 4 bases, with 9 bases between them. CDR1 is DFQATT and CDR2 is SNEGSKA in the germline V gene (reference sequence). CDR3 DNA sequence: TGCAGTGCGGACTGGATCTATGGCTACACCTTC. Translation: CSADWIYGYTF.

The chain couples TRBV7-9 to TRBJ1-2; D unresolved. The V gene lost 1 base and the J gene lost 1 base, with 7 bases spanning the gap. Looked up from germline, CDR1 is SEHNR and CDR2 is FQNEAQ (reference sequence). The CDR3 has 14 residues. CDR3 bases: TGTGCCAGCAGCTTAGGTTCCTATAACTATGGCTACACCTTC. It codes for CASSLGSYNYGYTF.

The V call is TRBV19, the J call TRBJ1-2, with D tentatively TRBD1 (6 bases). The V end was cut by 7 bases, the J end by 4 bases, with 19 bases between. The CDR3 is 15 amino acids. In germline, CDR1 is LNHDA, CDR2 SQIVND (reference sequence). DNA for the CDR3: TGTGCCAGTATTCCAGGGGCCCTTGGCCCCTATGGCTACACCTTC. This gives the protein CASIPGALGPYGYTF. The entire variable domain, with the rest obtained from reference TRBV19 and TRBJ1-2, is as follows: DGGITQSPKYLFRKEGQNVTLSCEQNLNHDAMYWYRQDPGQGLRLIYYSQIVNDFQKGDIAEGYSVSREKKESFPLTVTSAQKNPTAFYLCASIPGALGPYGYTFGSGTRLTVV.

The chain joins TRBV7-3 to TRBJ2-1; the match to TRBD2 covers 9 bases. With 2 bases clipped from V and 2 bases from J, the junction kept 1 base outside the gene matches. Germline loops: CDR1 SGHTA, CDR2 FQGTGA. The CDR3 extends over 15 amino acids. The DNA of the CDR3 is TGTGCCAGCAGCTTAGCGGGAGGGCCCTACAATGAGCAGTTCTTC. Protein product: CASSLAGGPYNEQFF. Variable domain in full (rest from reference TRBV7-3 and TRBJ2-1): GAGVSQTPSNKVTEKGKYVELRCDPISGHTALYWYRQSLGQGPEFLIYFQGTGAADDSGLPNDRFFAVRPEGSVSTLKIQRTERGDSAVYLCASSLAGGPYNEQFFGPGTRLTVL.

The J gene is TRBJ1-3, the V gene TRBV5-1; no clear D gene. There are 17 residues in the CDR3. The germline V gene encodes CDR1 SGHRS and CDR2 YFSETQ. The V gene lost 1 base and the J gene lost 0 bases, with 14 bases spanning the gap. CDR3 amino acids: CASSLRCDSCSGNTIYF. The CDR3, as DNA: TGCGCCAGCAGCTTGCGTTGCGACTCATGCTCTGGAAACACCATATATTTT. The complete variable domain, with remaining parts taken from reference TRBV5-1 and TRBJ1-3, reads KAGVTQTPRYLIKTRGQQVTLSCSPISGHRSVSWYQQTPGQGLQFLFEYFSETQRNKGNFPGRFSGRQFSNSRSEMNVSTLELGDSALYLCASSLRCDSCSGNTIYFGEGSWLTVV.

This chain joins TRBV28 and TRBJ1-1; D gene ambiguous. V was shortened by 2 bases and J by 0 bases, with 13 bases between the two germline ends. This CDR3 is built from 16 residues. Per the germline V gene, CDR1 is MDHEN and CDR2 is SYDVKM. As DNA, the CDR3 is TGTGCCAGCAGTTTACGTGGATGGCCTATGAACACTGAAGCTTTCTTT. Amino acids: CASSLRGWPMNTEAFF.

The V and J genes are TRBV27 and TRBJ2-1; 8 positions agree with TRBD1. CDR1 is MNHEY and CDR2 is SMNVEV in the germline V gene (reference sequence). The CDR3 sequence is 15 residues long. J gave up 3 bases and V 5 bases, and 6 bases lay outside the gene matches. The chain's CDR3 is CASSIDRGDYNEQFF. In DNA, the CDR3 is TGTGCCAGCAGTATCGACAGGGGCGACTACAATGAGCAGTTCTTC.

Only one count was recorded for this clone. The rearrangement joins TRBV28 to TRBJ2-7; no definite D call. The CDR3 has 12 amino acids. Trimming took off 3 bases at V and 9 bases at J, with 12 bases between the two ends. Germline V CDR1 and CDR2: MDHEN, SYDVKM. CDR3 residues: CASSFSAVGQYF. CDR3 nucleotides: TGTGCCAGCAGTTTTTCGGCGGTGGGGCAGTACTTC.

This clone was seen just once. V gene TRBV9 combines with J gene TRBJ2-5; possibly TRBD1 or TRBD2 for D (5 bases each). The CDR3 is 13 amino acids. V was trimmed by 0 bases and J by 3 bases, leaving 6 bases between them. Germline lookup yields CDR1 SGDLS and CDR2 YYNGEE. CDR3 region: CASSVGGKETQYF. The CDR3 nucleotides read TGTGCCAGCAGCGTAGGGGGGAAAGAGACCCAGTACTTC.

This chain joins TRBV7-9 and TRBJ1-1; possibly TRBD1 for D (5 bases). The CDR3 totals 15 residues. Germline CDR1 reads SEHNR; CDR2 reads FQNEAQ (reference sequence). Trimming left V 5 bases short and J 1 base short, with 14 bases between. The chain's CDR3 is CASSPAPQANTEAFF. CDR3 DNA: TGTGCCAGCAGCCCCGCCCCACAGGCGAACACTGAAGCTTTCTTT.